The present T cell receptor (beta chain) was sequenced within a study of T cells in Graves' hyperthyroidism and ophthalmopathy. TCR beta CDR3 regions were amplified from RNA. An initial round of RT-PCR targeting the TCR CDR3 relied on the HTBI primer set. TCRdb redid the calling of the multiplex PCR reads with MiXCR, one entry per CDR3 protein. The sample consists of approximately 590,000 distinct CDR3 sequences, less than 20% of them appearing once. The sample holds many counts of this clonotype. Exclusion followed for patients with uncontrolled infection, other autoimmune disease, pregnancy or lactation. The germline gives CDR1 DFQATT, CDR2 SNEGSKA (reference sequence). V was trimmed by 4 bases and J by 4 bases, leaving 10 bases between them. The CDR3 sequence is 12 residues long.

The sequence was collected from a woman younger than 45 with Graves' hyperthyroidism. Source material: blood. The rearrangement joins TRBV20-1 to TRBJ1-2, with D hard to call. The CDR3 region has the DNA TGCAGTGCTAACTCGGACGGCTATGGCTACACCTTC. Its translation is CSANSDGYGYTF.